This TCR beta chain was identified in a study of T cells in Graves' hyperthyroidism and ophthalmopathy. RNA transcripts yielded amplified TCR beta CDR3 regions. The study used the HTBI primer set for a first-round RT-PCR of the TCR CDR3. TCRdb recomputed calls from the multiplex PCR reads with MiXCR, one row per CDR3 protein. The table includes about 560,000 distinct CDR3 sequences, around a sixth detected once. Many counts were recorded for this clonotype. The CDR3 is made up of 14 amino acids. Trimming cost V 1 base and J 3 bases; bases outside gene matches: 5. From germline, CDR1 is DFQATT and CDR2 SNEGSKA (reference sequence).

The receptor comes from a woman aged 25 to 39 with Graves' hyperthyroidism. The chain joins TRBV20-1 to TRBJ1-1, with 7 bases aligning to TRBD1. The material sequenced was blood. The CDR3 loop reads CSARGQGVHTEAFF. CDR3 nucleotide sequence: TGCAGTGCTAGAGGGCAGGGGGTCCACACTGAAGCTTTCTTT.